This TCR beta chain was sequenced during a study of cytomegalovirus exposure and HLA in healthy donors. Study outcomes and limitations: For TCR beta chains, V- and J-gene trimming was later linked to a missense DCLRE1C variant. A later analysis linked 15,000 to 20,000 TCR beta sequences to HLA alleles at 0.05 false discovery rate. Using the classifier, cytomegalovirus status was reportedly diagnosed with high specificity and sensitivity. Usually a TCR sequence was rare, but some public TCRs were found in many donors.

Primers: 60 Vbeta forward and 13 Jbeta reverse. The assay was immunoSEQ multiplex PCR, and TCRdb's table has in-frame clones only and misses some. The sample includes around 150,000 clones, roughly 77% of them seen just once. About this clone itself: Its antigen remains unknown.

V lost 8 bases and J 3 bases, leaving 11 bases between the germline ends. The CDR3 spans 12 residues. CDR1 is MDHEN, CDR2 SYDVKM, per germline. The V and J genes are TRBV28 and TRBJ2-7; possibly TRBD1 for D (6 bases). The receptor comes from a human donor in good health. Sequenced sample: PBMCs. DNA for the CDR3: TGTGCCAGCGGACAGCAACTCTACGAGCAGTACTTC. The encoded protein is CASGQQLYEQYF. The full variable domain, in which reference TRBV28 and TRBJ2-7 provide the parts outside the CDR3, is DVKVTQSSRYLVKRTGEKVFLECVQDMDHENMFWYRQDPGLGLRLIYFSYDVKMKEKGDIPEGYSVSREKKERFSLILESASTNQTSMYLCASGQQLYEQYFGPGTRLTVT.